This entry describes one TCR beta chain. Its matching antigen is unknown. The naive gate required viable CD3+CD4+ or CD3+CD8+ cells with CCR7+CD45RA+CD45RO-CD95-CD27+CD28+ phenotype. The data are from a study of T cells after posttransplantation cyclophosphamide. Produced via immunoSEQ multiplex PCR; TCRdb's table is partial and in-frame only. The table lists roughly 12,000 clones, around 95% of them singletons. General study results and limits: Recipient CMV seropositivity and CMV reactivation strongly tracked TRB clonality. Donor CD8+ memory clones often dominated recipient blood repertoires at later times.

Germline assignment: CDR1 MDHEN and CDR2 SYDVKM. V was pared by 2 bases and J by 6 bases, with 11 bases of the junction left unmatched. CDR3 length: 16 amino acids. The chain joins TRBV28 to TRBJ2-3; 7 nucleotides line up with TRBD1. This clonotype was sampled from a man aged 25 to 40 in good health and a related stem cell transplant donor. Sequenced material: naive CD8+ T cells sorted from PBMCs. The CDR3, as DNA: TGTGCCAGCAGTTTAATAGGACAGGACGAATTGGATACGCAGTATTTT. It specifies CASSLIGQDELDTQYF.